This TCR beta chain was found in a study of cytomegalovirus exposure and HLA in healthy donors. Primers included in the PCR were 60 Vbeta and 13 Jbeta primers. Profiled with immunoSEQ multiplex PCR; TCRdb holds only in-frame clones, not every one. Among about 57,000 clones listed, 75% to 85% were seen once. Germline V gene sequence: CDR1 MNHNS, CDR2 SASEGT. The ends were cut back, 7 bases at V and 6 bases at J, with 21 bases in the middle. The CDR3 covers 15 residues. Sequencing was done on a sample of PBMCs. This TCR came from a male donor in good health and CMV-seronegative. The chain joins TRBV6-1 to TRBJ1-1, with TRBD1 as a possible D gene (6 bases). The CDR3 coding sequence is TGTGCCAGCATCCCCCGCAGGGGCCAGGCGGCTGAAGCTTTCTTT. It specifies CASIPRRGQAAEAFF.